A selection of T cell receptor beta chains follows, all from one sample in a study of IL-32 and malignant T cell survival in cutaneous lymphoma. Libraries were prepared by immunoSEQ multiplex PCR; TCRdb keeps only in-frame clonotypes and omits some of them. The sample carries 700 to 950 clones, more than 80% recorded once. Specimen: blood, collected on day 0. The receptors come from a human donor with cutaneous T cell lymphoma. Both conserved end residues are trimmed from each CDR3. Fields, in order: V gene, CDR3 protein.

v_gene: TRBV30
CDR3aa: AWSTTGGFTQPQH

v_gene: TRBV27
CDR3aa: ASSFPGQGVYEQF

v_gene: TRBV5-5
CDR3aa: ASSPDQAYNSPLH

v_gene: TRBV7-9
CDR3aa: ASSFDGGYT

v_gene: TRBV28
CDR3aa: ASTMGGQQETQY

v_gene: TRBV4-1
CDR3aa: ASSLREGQEETQY

v_gene: TRBV5-4
CDR3aa: ASSFRGSLSEQY

v_gene: TRBV7-2
CDR3aa: ASSLRRMNTEAF

v_gene: TRBV9
CDR3aa: ASSVGQGYEKLF

v_gene: TRBV7-3
CDR3aa: ASSLVAGGPPDTQY

v_gene: TRBV28
CDR3aa: ASSLPRFGGADGYT

v_gene: TRBV5-4
CDR3aa: ASSPRSGVSYEQY

v_gene: TRBV6-1
CDR3aa: ASSERVAGAYEQY

v_gene: TRBV29-1
CDR3aa: SVSALGTNEKLF

v_gene: TRBV5-1
CDR3aa: ASSLGQSTGELF

v_gene: TRBV19
CDR3aa: ASTYSTRWGYT

v_gene: TRBV4-3
CDR3aa: ASSRDRGLDIQY

v_gene: TRBV4-3
CDR3aa: ASSRSRNNEQF

v_gene: TRBV6-1
CDR3aa: ASSGSGGAPDTQY

v_gene: TRBV7-5
CDR3aa: ASSFLNSGANVLT

v_gene: TRBV7-2
CDR3aa: ASSFLMGDTEAF

v_gene: TRBV6-4
CDR3aa: ASSASGTPYFLTDTQY

v_gene: TRBV20-1
CDR3aa: RGGQGAEQF

v_gene: TRBV19
CDR3aa: ASSQGLAGGFYNEQF

v_gene: TRBV6-1
CDR3aa: ASSEARSVAAQH

v_gene: TRBV18
CDR3aa: ASSPGMNTEAF

v_gene: TRBV28
CDR3aa: ASSFQESSYNSPLH

v_gene: TRBV5-1
CDR3aa: ASSFRDSQDTQY

v_gene: TRBV2
CDR3aa: ASSEGKRYGYT

v_gene: TRBV7-9
CDR3aa: ASSLQVLNYGYT

v_gene: TRBV21-1
CDR3aa: ASSPGDRPYEQY

v_gene: TRBV28
CDR3aa: ASSLDQRGGNEQY

v_gene: TRBV11-3
CDR3aa: ASSLDRATDTQY

v_gene: TRBV6-1
CDR3aa: ASRRPYDSNQPQH

v_gene: TRBV5-5
CDR3aa: ASSPVRTLYEQY